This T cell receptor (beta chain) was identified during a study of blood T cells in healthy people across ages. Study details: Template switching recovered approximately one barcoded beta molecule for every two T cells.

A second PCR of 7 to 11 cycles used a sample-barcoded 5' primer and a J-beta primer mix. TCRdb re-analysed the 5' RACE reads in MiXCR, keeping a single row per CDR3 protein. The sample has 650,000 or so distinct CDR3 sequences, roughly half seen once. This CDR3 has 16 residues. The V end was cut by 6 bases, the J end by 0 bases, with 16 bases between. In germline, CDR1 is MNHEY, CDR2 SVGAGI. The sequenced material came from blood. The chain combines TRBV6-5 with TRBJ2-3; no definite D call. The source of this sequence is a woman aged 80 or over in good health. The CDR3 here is CASSPELVSSTDTQYF. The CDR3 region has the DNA TGTGCCAGCAGCCCCGAACTCGTATCTAGCACAGATACGCAGTATTTT.